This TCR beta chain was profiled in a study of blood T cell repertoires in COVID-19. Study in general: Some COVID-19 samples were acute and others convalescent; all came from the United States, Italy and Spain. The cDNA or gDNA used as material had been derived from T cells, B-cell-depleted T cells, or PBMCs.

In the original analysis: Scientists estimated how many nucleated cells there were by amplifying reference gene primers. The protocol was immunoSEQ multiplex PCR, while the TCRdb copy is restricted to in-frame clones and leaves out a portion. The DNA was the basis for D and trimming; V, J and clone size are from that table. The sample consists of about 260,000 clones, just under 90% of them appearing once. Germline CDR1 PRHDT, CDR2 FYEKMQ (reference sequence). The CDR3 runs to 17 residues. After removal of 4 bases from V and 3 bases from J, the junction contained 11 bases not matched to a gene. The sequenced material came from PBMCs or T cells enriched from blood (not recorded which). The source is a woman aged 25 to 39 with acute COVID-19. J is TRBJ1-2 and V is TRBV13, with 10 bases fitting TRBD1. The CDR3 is CASSSGQGSNQDYGYTF. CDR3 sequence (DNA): TGTGCCAGCAGCTCGGGACAGGGGTCCAATCAGGACTATGGCTACACCTTC.